A single sample gave rise to the 8 T cell receptor beta chains below, sequenced in a study of shared clonotypes between healthy human individuals. Data came from immunoSEQ multiplex PCR; TCRdb stores just in-frame clones and leaves some out. The table shows about 1.9 million clones, with around 93% occurring only once. Naive-designated CD8 cells lacked CD45RO, were positively enriched for CCR7, and omitted terminally differentiated effector memory CD45RA+ cells. The sequenced sample was naive CD8+ T cells from PBMCs. Receptors originate from a man aged 18 to 30 in good health. Some clones in this sample may be carry-over from other donors' samples.

The chain employs TRBV6-1 and TRBJ2-7, with D possibly matching TRBD1 (6 bases). V lost 6 bases and J lost 1, with 10 bases in between. The CDR3 has 13 amino acids. The germline CDR1 and CDR2 sequences are MNHNS and SASEGT. As DNA, the CDR3 is TGTGCCAGCAGGGGGGCGTGGTCCTACGAGCAGTACTTC. Protein product: CASRGAWSYEQYF.

The genes are TRBV29-1 and TRBJ2-1; 8 nucleotides agree with TRBD2. From germline, CDR1 is SQVTM and CDR2 ANQGSEA. V was clipped by 6 bases and J by 5 bases; unmatched bases: 9. The CDR3 runs to 14 residues. As DNA, the CDR3 is TGCAGCGTAGATCTAACTAGCGGCCACAATGAGCAGTTCTTC. Its protein product is CSVDLTSGHNEQFF.

V and J are TRBV13 and TRBJ2-7; maybe TRBD2 (6 bases). Germline CDR1 and CDR2: PRHDT and FYEKMQ (reference sequence). The CDR3 is 17 residues long. V was trimmed by 3 bases and J by 1 base, leaving 19 bases between them. The CDR3 sequence: CASSFSYGGAASYEQYF. Written as DNA, the CDR3 is TGTGCCAGCAGCTTTTCCTACGGGGGAGCGGCGTCCTACGAGCAGTACTTC.

This chain connects TRBV7-9 to TRBJ1-1, with 7 positions matching TRBD1. CDR1 and CDR2 from the germline V gene are SEHNR and FQNEAQ (reference sequence). The CDR3 covers 11 residues. The V and J ends lost 5 bases and 12 bases, in that order; junction bases with no gene match: 6. This CDR3 reads CASSPGGGSFF. CDR3 bases: TGTGCCAGCAGCCCAGGGGGAGGCTCTTTCTTT.

This clone was seen only once. The rearrangement joins TRBV9 to TRBJ1-4; 7 positions match TRBD1. Germline loops: CDR1 SGDLS, CDR2 YYNGEE. This CDR3 contains 15 residues. J gave up 5 bases and V 2 bases, and 6 bases lay outside the gene matches. The CDR3 region is CASSVGDSLNEKLFF. The DNA of the CDR3 is TGTGCCAGCAGCGTGGGGGACAGTTTAAATGAAAAACTGTTTTTT.

CDR3 residues: CASSEVPGGPSNTQYF. CDR3 DNA sequence: TGTGCCAGCAGCGAGGTACCGGGAGGGCCTTCAAATACGCAGTATTTT. This chain links TRBV5-4 with TRBJ2-3; 8 bases are a match to TRBD2. V gave up 4 bases and J gave up 7 bases; unmatched junction bases: 14. This CDR3 is built from 16 residues. Per germline, CDR1 SGHNT and CDR2 YYREEE (reference sequence).

The genes are TRBV7-2 and TRBJ1-4; 7 positions agree with TRBD1. CDR3 length: 17 amino acids. In germline, CDR1 is SGHTA, CDR2 FQGNSA. J gave up 3 bases and V 3 bases, and 10 bases lay outside the gene matches. In DNA form, the CDR3 reads TGTGCCAGCAGCTTGCTGCCCAGGGGGGGAGCTAATGAAAAACTGTTTTTT. Translated, it gives CASSLLPRGGANEKLFF.

This chain connects TRBV27 to TRBJ2-1; TRBD2 might be the D (6 bases). Germline V lookup: CDR1 MNHEY, CDR2 SMNVEV (reference sequence). V was clipped by 7 bases and J by 0 bases, with 13 bases between them. CDR3 length: 15 amino acids. The CDR3 here is CASNRRASSYNEQFF. Written as DNA, the CDR3 is TGTGCCAGCAACCGGAGGGCGAGCTCCTACAATGAGCAGTTCTTC.